This T cell receptor (beta chain) came from a study of blood T cells in healthy people across ages. Study-wide results and limits: Unsorted PBMCs prevented conclusive naive versus antigen-experienced comparison.

As for this clonotype: Its antigen remains unknown. One junction end disagrees with the germline gene, perhaps due to a read error.

A second roughly 6 to 11 cycle PCR used barcoded and J-beta primers. TCRdb re-called the 5' RACE reads through MiXCR, storing one row per CDR3 protein. The sample has about 1.7 million distinct CDR3 sequences; 28% are singletons. The CDR3 extends over 15 amino acids. Per the germline V gene, CDR1 is SGHTA and CDR2 is FQGNSA. The V call is TRBV7-2, the J call TRBJ2-1, with D possibly being TRBD1 or TRBD2 (5 bases each). Sample: blood. This clonotype was sampled from a woman aged 30 to 39 in good health. CDR3 coding DNA: TGTGCCAGCAGCTTCGGGACGGACAACAAAAATGAGCGGTTCTTC. Amino acids: CASSFGTDNKNERFF.